Given below is one T cell receptor (beta chain) in context. The table lists this clonotype with a few counts. This receptor's antigen is unknown. Nothing much larger sits one base from this clone, and base qualities are not available. This sample is part of a study of T-cell reconstitution after alpha-beta-depleted transplantation in children (dated by TCRdb to the mid-2010s). Looking at the study overall: Using TCR repertoire profiling, the study quantitatively followed how T-cell immune reconstitution unfolded in children after TCRalphabeta/CD19-depleted allogeneic hematopoietic cell transplantation.

Library preparation used PCR. Instrument on record: Illumina HiSeq 2500. To normalize quantification of the TCRbeta repertoire, the TCR libraries were built with molecular barcoding that relied on unique molecular identifiers. TCRdb itself trimmed the public reads at Q25 with fastp, ran MiXCR and retained productive beta chains. Each entry merges the rows of one CDR3 protein and shows their most common DNA and genes. This sample holds about 410,000 distinct CDR3 sequences; roughly 20% were observed only once. The ten largest clones add up to 3% to 4.5% of the sample. The V end loses 10 bases and the J end loses 1 base, and a stretch of 20 bases separates them. CDR1 and CDR2 were assigned from the germline V gene as SNHLY and FYNNEI. Taken from cysteine to phenylalanine, the CDR3 has 16 residues. Here the CDR3 DNA is all that survives: 48 bases in frame from base 1.

This TCR was recovered from a human donor who donated a stem cell graft to a child with acute myeloid leukemia. The chain uses TRBV2 and TRBJ2-1, with no D gene named confidently. The sample here was PBMCs from the stem cell graft donor, taken from the stem cell graft. CDR3 region: CATPSRDPVSYNEQFF. The nucleotide sequence reads as follows: TGTGCCACTCCCTCTCGTGACCCAGTTTCCTACAATGAGCAGTTCTTC.